Listed below are T cell receptor beta chains from one sample, sequenced in a study of OX40 agonist ivuxolimab in advanced cancers. The assay was immunoSEQ multiplex PCR, and TCRdb's table has in-frame clones only and misses some. In the table there are fewer than 55,000 clones, 70% to 90% of which are singletons. The specimen comprised CD4+ or CD8+ T cells sorted from blood, sampled in a trial of the OX40 agonist ivuxolimab. These receptors all come from an adult with an advanced solid tumor such as melanoma, head and neck, liver or kidney cancer. Both conserved end residues are part of each CDR3. The D gene is left open where the match is weak. A row's size may be missing; if present it is once, few, many or a size class.

>TRBV21-1|TRBJ2-3|NA|NA
NA
CASSKFGVGTRRREDTQYF
>TRBV6-1|TRBJ1-5|NA|NA
TGTGCCAGCAGTGACTGGGGCAGGTCCGGTTATAGCAATCAGCCCCAGCATTTT
CASSDWGRSGYSNQPQHF
>TRBV7-3|TRBJ1-1|NA|NA
TGTGCCAGCAGCTTAGAAGGAGTTGGCACTGAAGCTTTCTTT
CASSLEGVGTEAFF
>TRBV7-9|TRBJ1-2|NA|NA
TGTGACAGCAGCTCCGAGGGGGGCTACACCTTC
CDSSSEGGYTF
>TRBV6-1|TRBJ1-5|NA|NA
TGTGCCAGCAGGCCCGAACTGCGGGATCAGCCCCAGCATTTT
CASRPELRDQPQHF
>TRBV5-1|TRBJ2-2|NA|NA
TGCGCCAGCAGCTTGGGCGCAGTCGCGAACACCGGGGAGCTGTTTTTT
CASSLGAVANTGELFF
>TRBV2|TRBJ1-3|NA|few
TGTGCCAGCAGTGAGCGGAGCTCTGGAAACACCATATATTTT
CASSERSSGNTIYF
>TRBV2|TRBJ1-6|NA|NA
TGTGCCAGCACCCTCGACAGCTCCTATAATTCACCCCTCCACTTT
CASTLDSSYNSPLHF
>TRBV19|TRBJ2-5|TRBD1|NA
TGTGCCAGTAGTATCGTTCCCGGACAGGGCGGAGAGACCCAGTACTTC
CASSIVPGQGGETQYF
>TRBV29-1|TRBJ1-1|TRBD1|NA
TGCAGCGTTGTTCGAGACAGGGGGTTGGATGAAGCTTTCTTT
CSVVRDRGLDEAFF
>TRBV6-1|TRBJ1-1|TRBD1|NA
TGTGCCAGCAGTGAAAGGACAGGATTAGCAGAAGCTTTCTTT
CASSERTGLAEAFF
>TRBV18|TRBJ2-7|NA|few
TGTGCCAGCTCACCATTTTGGGGCTCCTCCTACGAGCAGTACTTC
CASSPFWGSSYEQYF
>TRBV5-1|TRBJ2-7|NA|once
TGCGCCAGCTCCAGGACATCTAATTCGAACGAGCAGTACTTC
CASSRTSNSNEQYF
>TRBV5-1|TRBJ2-7|TRBD1|NA
TGCGCCAGCAGCCCGGGACAGGGTGGCCACGAGCAGTACTTC
CASSPGQGGHEQYF
>TRBV7-2|TRBJ2-4|TRBD2|NA
TGTGCCAGCAGGGGGACTAGCAGCGTTCAGTACTTC
CASRGTSSVQYF
>TRBV28|TRBJ1-5|NA|NA
TGTGCCAGCAGATCCGGCAGTCAGCCCCAGCATTTT
CASRSGSQPQHF
>TRBV21-1|TRBJ1-4|NA|NA
TGTGCCAGCAGCAAAGGGTTAGGACAGGACAATGAAAAACTGTTTTTT
CASSKGLGQDNEKLFF
>TRBV5-6|TRBJ1-3|NA|NA
TGTGCCAGCAGTTGGGACACCGTCTCTGGAAACACCATATATTTT
CASSWDTVSGNTIYF
>TRBV5-1|TRBJ1-5|TRBD1|NA
TGCGCCAGCAGCTTGGGGGGACAGGGGAGCAGCAATCAGCCCCAGCATTTT
CASSLGGQGSSNQPQHF
>TRBV5-4|TRBJ2-3|TRBD1|NA
TGTGCCAGCAGCCCGGGGACAGGAGTTAGCACAGATACGCAGTATTTT
CASSPGTGVSTDTQYF
>TRBV7-3|TRBJ2-7|TRBD1|NA
TGTGCCAGCAGCTATGCAGGGGGCCAGAACGAGCAGTACTTC
CASSYAGGQNEQYF
>TRBV19|TRBJ1-1|TRBD1|NA
TGTGCCAGTAGTTCCGGGACAGGGACTGAAGCTTTCTTT
CASSSGTGTEAFF
>TRBV6-1|TRBJ1-5|NA|NA
TGTGCCAGCAGTGAACGGGCGGACTTCAATCAGCCCCAGCATTTT
CASSERADFNQPQHF
>TRBV10-3|TRBJ1-2|NA|NA
TGTGCCATCAGTGAGCAGGGAGCTAACTATGGCTACACCTTC
CAISEQGANYGYTF
>TRBV7-7|TRBJ2-2|NA|NA
TGTGCCAGCAGCATCGGACAGGGAGGGCCCGGGGAGCTGTTTTTT
CASSIGQGGPGELFF
>TRBV10-3|TRBJ1-1|TRBD1|few
TGTGCCATCAGTGCCCGGACAGGGGGTGAAGCTTTCTTT
CAISARTGGEAFF
>TRBV4-1|TRBJ2-3|TRBD2|NA
TGCGCCAGCAGCCCGATAGCGGGGGGTTCGACAGATACGCAGTATTTT
CASSPIAGGSTDTQYF
>TRBV6-1|TRBJ1-5|NA|NA
TGTGCCAGCAGTGAAGGCCCGTGGCAGTCTGATCAGCCCCAGCATTTT
CASSEGPWQSDQPQHF
>TRBV19|TRBJ2-2|NA|NA
TGTGCCAGTAGTATAAGCAGAAACACCGGGGAGCTGTTTTTT
CASSISRNTGELFF
>TRBV6-1|TRBJ1-4|TRBD1|NA
TGTGCCAGCAGAGCAGGGGGTTGGGAAAAACTGTTTTTT
CASRAGGWEKLFF
>TRBV9|TRBJ1-1|NA|NA
TGTGCCAGCAGCCCTCATGACAAGATAAACACTGAAGCTTTCTTT
CASSPHDKINTEAFF
>TRBV13|TRBJ2-2|NA|NA
TGTGCCAGCAGCTTCGGGGGGCCAGGCACCGGGGAGCTGTTTTTT
CASSFGGPGTGELFF
>TRBV29-1|TRBJ2-7|TRBD1|once
TGCAGCGTTGGGACAGGCAGGTACGAGCAGTACTTC
CSVGTGRYEQYF
>TRBV11-2|TRBJ2-1|NA|NA
TGTGCCAGCAGATTTCTAAGGGGACGCTCCTACAATGAGCAGTTCTTC
CASRFLRGRSYNEQFF
>TRBV10-3|TRBJ2-5|NA|NA
TGTGCCATCAGTGGTCAGGGCCCGGAGACCCAGTACTTC
CAISGQGPETQYF
>TRBV5-4|TRBJ1-1|NA|NA
TGTGCCAGCAGCCTGCCACAGGGGAACACTGAAGCTTTCTTT
CASSLPQGNTEAFF
>TRBV5-8|TRBJ1-4|NA|NA
TGTGCCAGCAGCCTGGTGGAGTGGGATGAAAAACTGTTTTTT
CASSLVEWDEKLFF
>TRBV5-4|TRBJ2-1|TRBD2|NA
TGTGCCAGCAGCTTGGGTGGAAGCGGGGGGGTCAATGAGCAGTTCTTC
CASSLGGSGGVNEQFF
>TRBV5-1|TRBJ2-2|TRBD2|NA
TGCGCCAGCGCTTTAGCCGTTTTTAGCGGGGGCACCGGGGAGCTGTTTTTT
CASALAVFSGGTGELFF
>TRBV15|TRBJ2-5|NA|NA
TGTGCCACCAGCAGAGGGGTCTCGCAAGAGACCCAGTACTTC
CATSRGVSQETQYF
>TRBV2|TRBJ2-2|TRBD2|NA
TGTGCCAGCGTGGGGGCGGGGGGCCTGAACACCGGGGAGCTGTTTTTT
CASVGAGGLNTGELFF
>TRBV29-1|TRBJ1-1|NA|NA
TGCAGCGTTACCGCGGGAGGCCTAAACACTGAAGCTTTCTTT
CSVTAGGLNTEAFF
>TRBV6-1|TRBJ1-1|TRBD1|NA
TGTGCCAGCAATCCGGACAGGATTGTCACTGAAGCTTTCTTT
CASNPDRIVTEAFF
>TRBV28|TRBJ2-7|NA|NA
TGTGCCAGCAGTTCCGGTCCGGCGGAGCAGTACTTC
CASSSGPAEQYF
>TRBV18|TRBJ1-6|TRBD1|NA
TGTGCCAGTTCAGGGGGCGCCGAGTCACCCCTCCACTTT
CASSGGAESPLHF
>TRBV19|TRBJ1-6|TRBD1|medium-sized
TGTGCCAGCGGGACAGGAGGCAATTCACCCCTCCACTTT
CASGTGGNSPLHF
>TRBV23-1|TRBJ2-7|TRBD1|NA
TGCGCCAGCAGTCAATTCCCGGGACAGGAATCAAATAGCTCCTACGAGCAGTACTTC
CASSQFPGQESNSSYEQYF
>TRBV6-1|TRBJ2-1|TRBD1|NA
TGTGCCAGCAGTGAAGCAGGGACAGGGGTGGGTGAGCAGTTCTTC
CASSEAGTGVGEQFF
>TRBV7-2|TRBJ2-2|TRBD1|NA
TGTGCCAGCAGCTTGACGGGACAGGGCTGGTCGGCCGGGGAGCTGTTTTTT
CASSLTGQGWSAGELFF
>TRBV18|TRBJ1-1|NA|NA
TGTGCCAGCTCACTTTTGCGGGGAACGAATAGAGGCGAAGCTTTCTTT
CASSLLRGTNRGEAFF
>TRBV5-4|TRBJ1-1|NA|NA
TGTGCCAGCAGCTCCCAGAGGACAGCAACTTCGAACACTGAAGCTTTCTTT
CASSSQRTATSNTEAFF
>TRBV7-8|TRBJ2-7|TRBD2|few
TGTGCCAGCAGCATAGCGGGGACCTCCTACGAGCAGTACTTC
CASSIAGTSYEQYF
>TRBV28|TRBJ2-7|NA|NA
TGTGCCAGCGTCGCGGGTAGCTACGAGCAGTACTTC
CASVAGSYEQYF
>TRBV6-1|TRBJ2-5|TRBD2|NA
TGTGCCAGCATTGCCCCCGGGACTAGCGCCGGGACCCAGTACTTC
CASIAPGTSAGTQYF
>TRBV10-3|TRBJ1-1|TRBD1|NA
TGTGCCATCAGTGAGACTGGACAGGGGACTGAAGCTTTCTTT
CAISETGQGTEAFF
>TRBV9|TRBJ2-2|TRBD2|NA
TGTGCCAGCAGCGTAGCGGGGGGGGCCATCGGGGAGCTGTTTTTT
CASSVAGGAIGELFF
>TRBV11-2|TRBJ2-1|NA|NA
TGTGCCAGCAGCTTAGCCTTGTACAATGAGCAGTTCTTC
CASSLALYNEQFF
>TRBV6-1|TRBJ2-1|NA|once
TGTGCCAGCAAGCGTAATCTGGGCGATGAGCAGTTCTTC
CASKRNLGDEQFF
>TRBV6-5|TRBJ1-5|TRBD1|NA
TGTGCCAGCAGTCGGACAGGGGAAAAGACCCAGCATTTT
CASSRTGEKTQHF
>TRBV19|TRBJ2-7|TRBD2|NA
TGTGCCAGTAGTATTCAGCGGGGGGCTTCCTACGAGCAGTACTTC
CASSIQRGASYEQYF